This entry lists 26 T cell receptor beta chains sequenced from one sample in a study of control samples from healthy donors and cancer patients. Measured with immunoSEQ multiplex PCR; TCRdb has only the in-frame clones, and not every one. The top ten clones hold 1.3% to 1.5% of a sample with 150,000 to 200,000 clones, more than 80% of them seen once. Sequencing used blood. Receptors were obtained from a man aged 30 to 45 in good health.

V and J are TRBV5-4 and TRBJ1-6; TRBD1 might be the D (6 bases). The V gene's germline CDR1 is SGHNT and CDR2 YYREEE (reference sequence). There are 15 residues in the CDR3. Trimming left V 3 bases short and J 0 bases short, with 7 bases between. The CDR3 sequence: CASSSGHSYNSPLHF. Here the CDR3 DNA reads TGTGCCAGCAGCTCGGGACACTCCTATAATTCACCCCTCCACTTT.

Worth noting for this clone: In this CDR3 the conserved last residue, phenylalanine or tryptophan, is missing, so a read error is likely. The limits of the CDR3 on the DNA are not certain, so only TCRdb's listed CDR3 is given. The chain employs TRBV6-8 and TRBJ1-5. The CDR3 sequence runs 15 residues, both termini included. Germline V lookup: CDR1 MNHGY, CDR2 SAAAGT. The CDR3 here is CASSYPAWPRSGYWT.

The V gene is TRBV7-9, the J gene TRBJ2-3; TRBD2 agrees at 10 bases. CDR3 size: 17 residues. With 5 bases clipped from V and 5 bases from J, the junction kept 13 bases outside the gene matches. The germline CDR1 and CDR2 sequences are SEHNR and FQNEAQ (reference sequence). CDR3 in amino acids: CASSLGNSGGRVDTQYF. CDR3 coding DNA: TGTGCCAGCAGCCTTGGGAATAGCGGGGGGCGTGTAGATACGCAGTATTTT.

The chain recombines TRBV10-1 with TRBJ2-1; 7 nucleotides align to TRBD1. This CDR3 comprises 16 residues. Germline CDR1 and CDR2: WNHNN and SYGVQD (reference sequence). Losses at the gene ends were 2 bases for V and 4 bases for J; bases not matched to a gene: 8. This chain's CDR3 is CASSENRGRVYNEQFF. In DNA form, the CDR3 reads TGCGCCAGCAGTGAGAACAGGGGCCGAGTTTACAATGAGCAGTTCTTC.

The chain links TRBV19 to TRBJ1-2; D ambiguous. V dropped 7 bases and J dropped 1 base, with 13 bases sitting between them. The germline CDR1 and CDR2 sequences are LNHDA and SQIVND (reference sequence). The CDR3 length is 14 residues. The CDR3 sequence: CASTPKGFNYGYTF. The CDR3 nucleotides read TGTGCCAGTACCCCCAAGGGTTTTAACTATGGCTACACCTTC.

The chain joins TRBV30 to TRBJ2-5, with D hard to call. V was trimmed by 3 bases and J by 0 bases, leaving 8 bases between them. Germline V gene sequence: CDR1 GTSNPN, CDR2 SVGIG (reference sequence). This CDR3 is built from 13 residues. The CDR3 is CAWRGDHQETQYF. The CDR3 nucleotides are TGTGCCTGGAGAGGTGACCACCAAGAGACCCAGTACTTC. Looking up the rest from reference TRBV30 and TRBJ2-5 gives the full variable domain: SQTIHQWPATLVQPVGSPLSLECTVEGTSNPNLYWYRQAAGRGLQLLFYSVGIGQISSEVPQNLSASRPQDRQFILSSKKLLLSDSGFYLCAWRGDHQETQYFGPGTRLLVL.

The chain uses TRBV5-1 and TRBJ2-5; D call uncertain. Trimming left V 0 bases short and J 7 bases short, with 10 bases between. This CDR3 has 13 residues. Germline V gives CDR1 SGHRS, CDR2 YFSETQ. The CDR3 here is CASSLGQAVTQYF. CDR3 DNA sequence: TGCGCCAGCAGCTTGGGGCAGGCAGTGACCCAGTACTTC.

V usage is TRBV5-5 and J usage is TRBJ1-1; possible D gene TRBD1, 5 bases. Germline CDR1 is SGHKS and CDR2 is YYEKEE (reference sequence). The V and J ends lost 1 base and 0 bases respectively, with 7 bases between them. This CDR3 is built from 14 residues. CDR3 sequence (DNA): TGTGCCAGCAGCTTGATAGGGGTGAACACTGAAGCTTTCTTT. It translates to CASSLIGVNTEAFF.

V usage is TRBV5-6 and J usage is TRBJ2-3, with D possibly being TRBD2 (7 bases). Germline values: CDR1 SGHDT, CDR2 YYEEEE. The CDR3 runs to 15 residues. V gave up 4 bases and J gave up 3 bases, with 15 bases separating them. CDR3 DNA: TGTGCCAGCAGCCCAGAGGGGGGGTCGACAGATACGCAGTATTTT. Amino acids: CASSPEGGSTDTQYF.

CDR3 region: CASSAFRTGGDQPQHF. The DNA of the CDR3 is TGTGCCAGCAGTGCTTTCAGGACAGGGGGCGATCAGCCCCAGCATTTT. The chain uses TRBV2 and TRBJ1-5; 11 bases match TRBD1. This CDR3 comprises 16 residues. Unmatched junction bases numbered 7, after V lost 4 bases and J lost 5 bases. Germline V lookup: CDR1 SNHLY, CDR2 FYNNEI. The entire variable domain, with the rest obtained from reference TRBV2 and TRBJ1-5, is as follows: EPEVTQTPSHQVTQMGQEVILRCVPISNHLYFYWYRQILGQKVEFLVSFYNNEISEKSEIFDDQFSVERPDGSNFTLKIRSTKLEDSAMYFCASSAFRTGGDQPQHFGDGTRLSIL.

This clone has a single count. The chain recombines TRBV6-4 with TRBJ2-7; D gene unclear. V was shortened by 0 bases and J by 1 base, with 10 bases between the two germline ends. The CDR3 consists of 15 residues. CDR1 and CDR2 from the germline V gene are MRHNA and SNTAGT. The DNA for the CDR3 is TGTGCCAGCAGTGACTCACGGGTAGGGTCCTACGAGCAGTACTTC. It yields the protein CASSDSRVGSYEQYF.

In regard to this clone: The same CDR3 arises from other DNA sequences in this sample as well. V gene TRBV20-1 combines with J gene TRBJ1-2; possible D gene TRBD1, 5 bases. The germline gives CDR1 DFQATT, CDR2 SNEGSKA (reference sequence). Trimming took 3 bases from V and 8 from J, leaving 19 bases between them. This CDR3 is built from 14 residues. In nucleotides, the CDR3 is TGCAGTGCTAGTAACAGGAATGAAGGGTTAGGCTACACCTTC. Protein product: CSASNRNEGLGYTF.

This clone appeared once. This chain uses TRBV15 with TRBJ1-4, with 10 bases identical to TRBD1. Looked up from germline, CDR1 is LNHNV and CDR2 is YYDKDF (reference sequence). The CDR3 has 19 residues. J was trimmed by 8 bases and V by 0 bases; bases with no gene match: 15. The CDR3 is CATSRDLGTGALDFEKLFF. The CDR3 DNA reads as TGTGCCACCAGCAGAGATTTGGGGACAGGGGCCCTCGATTTCGAAAAACTGTTTTTT.

V usage is TRBV10-1 and J usage is TRBJ2-1; 7 nucleotides line up with TRBD1. Germline V gene lookup returns CDR1 WNHNN and CDR2 SYGVQD (reference sequence). The CDR3 length is 14 residues. J lost 7 bases, V lost 0 bases, and 3 bases had no gene match. CDR3 coding DNA: TGCGCCAGCAGTGAGTCGACAGGGTGGAATGAGCAGTTCTTC. Its protein product is CASSESTGWNEQFF.

This chain connects TRBV5-6 to TRBJ1-2; a possible D gene is TRBD1 (5 bases). CDR1 and CDR2 from the germline V gene are SGHDT and YYEEEE. CDR3 size: 17 residues. Trimming took off 0 bases at V and 7 bases at J, with 22 bases between the two ends. The CDR3 spells CASSLASQAKRSTGYTF. The CDR3 coding sequence is TGTGCCAGCAGCTTGGCCTCACAGGCGAAGCGTTCCACTGGCTACACCTTC.

CDR3 protein: CASSVRQGTEAFF. CDR3 in DNA: TGTGCCAGCAGTGTTCGACAGGGCACTGAAGCTTTCTTT. V usage is TRBV7-2 and J usage is TRBJ1-1, with TRBD1 matching over 7 bases. The CDR3 runs 13 residues. The V gene's germline CDR1 is SGHTA and CDR2 FQGNSA. Trimming cost V 6 bases and J 4 bases; bases outside gene matches: 5.

The rearrangement joins TRBV12-2 to TRBJ1-4. TRBV12-2 corresponds to a pseudogene. This CDR3 region has 17 residues. DNA for the CDR3: TGTGCAAGTCGCTTATGTTCCACACAAGGGAGTAATGAAAAACTGTTTTTT. Encoded protein: CASRLCSTQGSNEKLFF.

The rearrangement joins TRBV19 to TRBJ2-3; D is undetermined. Germline values: CDR1 LNHDA, CDR2 SQIVND (reference sequence). The CDR3 totals 14 residues. Between the trimmed V and J ends, which lost 0 bases and 0 bases, there was a span of 4 bases. The CDR3, as DNA: TGTGCCAGTAGTATAGAACATAGCACAGATACGCAGTATTTT. This encodes CASSIEHSTDTQYF.

The rearrangement links TRBV30 to TRBJ2-1, with D hard to call. The CDR3 sequence is 13 residues long. Germline-derived CDR1 and CDR2 are GTSNPN and SVGIG (reference sequence). Trimming stripped 0 bases from V and 6 bases from J, with 9 bases between. The CDR3 coding sequence is TGTGCCTGGAGTGTACATGGTTCCAATGAGCAGTTCTTC. This encodes CAWSVHGSNEQFF.

The chain links TRBV4-2 to TRBJ1-5; D is uncertain. CDR1 LGHNA and CDR2 YNFKEQ come from the germline V gene. This CDR3 has 14 residues. V dropped 0 bases and J dropped 4 bases, with 7 bases sitting between them. DNA of the CDR3: TGTGCCAGCAGCCAAGATAACGGAAATCAGCCCCAGCATTTT. Translation gives CASSQDNGNQPQHF.

The table lists this clone with a count of one. CDR3 sequence: CASRPDRGYGYTF. In nucleotides, the CDR3 is TGTGCCAGCAGACCCGACAGGGGTTATGGCTACACCTTC. This chain connects TRBV27 to TRBJ1-2, with 8 positions matching TRBD1. V lost 6 bases to trimming and J lost 5 bases; unmatched junction nucleotides: 5. This CDR3 has 13 amino acids. Germline lookup yields CDR1 MNHEY and CDR2 SMNVEV (reference sequence).

The chain is built from TRBV6-5 and TRBJ2-3; D might be TRBD2 (6 bases). V lost 6 bases and J lost 3, with 10 bases in between. The germline CDR1 and CDR2 sequences are MNHEY and SVGAGI. This CDR3 has 13 amino acids. CDR3 region: CASRRDATDTQYF. The CDR3 bases are TGTGCCAGCAGGCGGGACGCTACAGATACGCAGTATTTT.

In regard to this clone: Other DNA sequences in this specimen translate into the identical CDR3. The chain uses TRBV5-1 and TRBJ2-5; D unclear. The germline V gene has CDR1 SGHRS and CDR2 YFSETQ. Trimming removed 1 base at V and 4 bases at J, with 5 bases between. The CDR3 is 12 residues long. CDR3 sequence reads: CASSLPTETQYF. The CDR3 DNA reads TGCGCCAGCAGCTTGCCCACAGAGACCCAGTACTTC.

The CDR3 reads CASSAGTANEAFF. The CDR3 nucleotides are TGTGCCAGCAGTGCCGGGACGGCGAATGAAGCTTTCTTT. The V call is TRBV2, the J call TRBJ1-1; a weak D match, TRBD1 (5 bases). From germline, CDR1 is SNHLY and CDR2 FYNNEI. CDR3 length: 13 amino acids. V dropped 4 bases and J dropped 7 bases, with 13 bases sitting between them. Variable domain in full (rest from reference TRBV2 and TRBJ1-1): EPEVTQTPSHQVTQMGQEVILRCVPISNHLYFYWYRQILGQKVEFLVSFYNNEISEKSEIFDDQFSVERPDGSNFTLKIRSTKLEDSAMYFCASSAGTANEAFFGQGTRLTVV.

The rearrangement joins TRBV13 to TRBJ1-5; the D gene is possibly TRBD1 (6 bases). V was cut by 5 bases and J by 4 bases, with 15 bases left in between. The CDR3 extends over 15 amino acids. Germline lookup yields CDR1 PRHDT and CDR2 FYEKMQ (reference sequence). CDR3 coding DNA: TGTGCCAGCAGCGTCAGGGGAATATCGAATCAGCCCCAGCATTTT. It codes for CASSVRGISNQPQHF.

The rearrangement links TRBV5-1 to TRBJ2-7, with 8 positions matching TRBD2. J gave up 3 bases and V 2 bases, and 7 bases lay outside the gene matches. The CDR3 is 15 residues long. The germline CDR1 and CDR2 sequences are SGHRS and YFSETQ. The CDR3 nucleotides read TGCGCCAGCAGCTTAGGTTCGGGAGGGCGCTACGAGCAGTACTTC. Its protein is CASSLGSGGRYEQYF.